This is a list of T cell receptor beta chains from one sample in a study of cytomegalovirus exposure and HLA in healthy donors. The method was immunoSEQ multiplex PCR; TCRdb's version includes in-frame clones alone and lacks a portion of them. The repertoire consists of about 150,000 clones, with 65% to 80% occurring once and the leading ten covering approximately 4%. The sample taken for sequencing was PBMCs. The receptors come from a male donor in good health and CMV-seronegative. CDR3s include the opening cysteine and the closing phenylalanine or tryptophan. D genes are given only for firm matches. A clone size is listed for some rows: how often the clone was seen (once, few, many), or a class if it is expanded.

>TRBJ2-4|TRBV5-4|NA|NA
CASSRDRSGNIQYF
TGTGCCAGCAGCCGCGACAGGTCGGGAAACATTCAGTACTTC
>TRBJ2-1|TRBV5-1|NA|NA
CASSPNGYSYNEQFF
TGCGCCAGCAGCCCGAACGGTTACTCCTACAATGAGCAGTTCTTC
>TRBJ2-3|TRBV7-6|NA|NA
CASSLVGGGTDTQYF
TGTGCCAGCAGCTTAGTAGGCGGGGGCACAGATACGCAGTATTTT
>TRBJ2-7|TRBV19|TRBD2|NA
CASSIGLAGRSYEQYF
TGTGCCAGTAGTATAGGGCTAGCGGGAAGGTCCTACGAGCAGTACTTC
>TRBJ2-5|TRBV5-4|TRBD2|NA
CASSLAKLAGVGETQYF
TGTGCCAGCAGCTTGGCCAAACTAGCGGGGGTAGGAGAGACCCAGTACTTC
>TRBJ1-2|TRBV28|TRBD1|NA
CASSAQGATGYTF
TGTGCCAGCAGTGCCCAGGGGGCAACTGGCTACACCTTC
>TRBJ1-4|TRBV9|NA|NA
CASSVGQGWEKLFF
TGTGCCAGCAGCGTAGGGCAGGGGTGGGAAAAACTGTTTTTT
>TRBJ1-1|TRBV7-2|NA|NA
CASRLVGGEAFF
TGTGCCAGCCGTCTCGTTGGCGGGGAAGCTTTCTTT
>TRBJ2-3|TRBV6-1|NA|NA
CASAGEGRDTQYF
TGTGCCAGCGCGGGTGAGGGGAGGGATACGCAGTATTTT
>TRBJ2-2|TRBV2|TRBD2|few
CASSESSGYTGELFF
TGTGCCAGCAGTGAGTCTAGCGGATACACCGGGGAGCTGTTTTTT
>TRBJ2-2|TRBV9|NA|NA
CASSVVPHTNTGELFF
TGTGCCAGCAGCGTAGTACCACACACAAACACCGGGGAGCTGTTTTTT
>TRBJ2-1|TRBV4-3|NA|NA
CASAFGDTLYNEQFF
TGCGCCTCGGCATTCGGGGACACCCTCTACAATGAGCAGTTCTTC
>TRBJ2-7|TRBV5-4|TRBD2|NA
CASSEGLAYEQYF
TGTGCCAGCAGCGAGGGACTAGCCTACGAGCAGTACTTC
>TRBJ2-6|TRBV4-3|TRBD1|once
CASSHHRGSGANVLTF
TGCGCCAGCAGCCATCACAGGGGGTCTGGGGCCAACGTCCTGACTTTC
>TRBJ1-4|TRBV27|NA|NA
CASSLLRQATYEKLFF
TGTGCCAGCAGTCTCCTTAGACAGGCGACCTATGAAAAACTGTTTTTT
>TRBJ1-5|TRBV6-1|NA|NA
CASSEFDRPNQPQHF
TGTGCCAGCAGTGAATTCGACAGGCCGAATCAGCCCCAGCATTTT
>TRBJ2-2|TRBV7-6|TRBD2|NA
CASSLTVGGAFTGELFF
TGTGCCAGCAGCCTCACTGTCGGGGGGGCATTCACCGGGGAGCTGTTTTTT
>TRBJ2-5|TRBV19|TRBD1|few
CASTLRGRGHEETQYF
TGTGCCAGTACCCTAAGAGGCAGGGGGCATGAGGAGACCCAGTACTTC
>TRBJ2-7|TRBV15|TRBD2|NA
CATSRPAGTSGVGQYF
TGTGCCACCAGCAGACCCGCCGGGACTAGCGGTGTAGGGCAGTACTTC
>TRBJ1-2|TRBV7-2|NA|few
CASSLDGGAYYGYTF
TGTGCCAGCAGCTTAGATGGGGGCGCTTACTACGGCTACACCTTC
>TRBJ1-4|TRBV4-2|TRBD1|NA
CASSHSRGRGEKLFF
TGTGCCAGCAGCCATAGCAGGGGGCGCGGTGAAAAACTGTTTTTT
>TRBJ2-3|TRBV7-9|TRBD2|NA
CSSSLRGTSGGADTQYF
TGTTCCAGCAGCTTAAGGGGGACTAGCGGGGGGGCAGATACGCAGTATTTT
>TRBJ2-1|TRBV5-1|TRBD2|once
CASSLTSGPYNEQFF
TGCGCCAGCAGCTTGACTAGCGGACCCTACAATGAGCAGTTCTTC
>TRBJ2-3|TRBV4-3|TRBD2|few
CASSQDSGRTDTQYF
TGCGCCAGCAGCCAAGATAGCGGGCGCACAGATACGCAGTATTTT
>TRBJ1-2|TRBV28|NA|NA
CASSLYGGTNYGYTF
TGTGCCAGCAGTTTATACGGGGGTACTAACTATGGCTACACCTTC
>TRBJ2-7|TRBV4-3|NA|NA
CASSQDFGTYEQYF
TGCGCCAGCAGCCAAGATTTCGGGACCTACGAGCAGTACTTC
>TRBJ1-2|TRBV7-2|NA|NA
CASSLTLGARGYGYTF
TGTGCCAGCAGCTTAACGTTGGGGGCGCGAGGCTATGGCTACACCTTC
>TRBJ1-2|TRBV9|TRBD1|NA
CASSARDRGDNYGYTF
TGTGCCAGCAGCGCCCGGGACAGGGGGGATAACTATGGCTACACCTTC
>TRBJ2-7|TRBV10-3|TRBD1|NA
CAIRPDRGTYEQYF
TGTGCCATCAGACCGGACAGGGGAACCTACGAGCAGTACTTC
>TRBJ2-7|TRBV25-1|NA|NA
CASSGPGQYEQYF
TGTGCCAGCAGTGGCCCGGGTCAGTACGAGCAGTACTTC
>TRBJ2-7|TRBV6-5|TRBD2|NA
CAARRGRGGNYEQYF
TGTGCCGCCAGGAGAGGGAGGGGAGGGAACTACGAGCAGTACTTC
>TRBJ2-1|TRBV5-1|TRBD1|NA
CASRRGQAKSSYNEQFF
TGCGCCAGCAGACGTGGACAGGCCAAAAGCTCCTACAATGAGCAGTTCTTC
>TRBJ2-1|TRBV9|TRBD1|NA
CASSVAYGQGAFNEQFF
TGTGCCAGCAGCGTAGCGTACGGACAGGGGGCATTTAATGAGCAGTTCTTC
>TRBJ2-2|TRBV7-2|NA|NA
CASSLFLARNTGELFF
TGTGCCAGCAGCTTATTCTTGGCTCGAAACACCGGGGAGCTGTTTTTT
>TRBJ2-3|TRBV7-8|NA|NA
CASSLAYTDTQYF
TGTGCCAGCAGCTTAGCGTACACAGATACGCAGTATTTT
>TRBJ1-2|TRBV29-1|TRBD1|NA
CSVDPPTGNGYTF
TGCAGCGTTGATCCCCCGACAGGGAATGGCTACACCTTC
>TRBJ2-7|TRBV4-3|TRBD2|NA
CASSQLGTSGEKQYF
TGCGCCAGCAGCCAACTAGGGACTAGCGGGGAGAAGCAGTACTTC
>TRBJ2-7|TRBV30|TRBD1|NA
CAWSVPGQGDHEQYF
TGTGCCTGGAGTGTACCGGGACAGGGGGACCACGAGCAGTACTTC
>TRBJ2-5|TRBV19|NA|NA
CASSPDRQLKETQYF
TGTGCCAGTAGCCCAGACAGGCAATTAAAAGAGACCCAGTACTTC
>TRBJ1-1|TRBV19|NA|NA
CASRQGPNTEAFF
TGTGCCAGTAGACAGGGTCCGAACACTGAAGCTTTCTTT
>TRBJ1-1|TRBV5-1|TRBD1|NA
CATTEGANTEAFF
TGCGCCACCACGGAGGGGGCGAACACTGAAGCTTTCTTT